The next 15 T cell receptor beta chains were all read from a single sample in a study of CD8+CD57+ T cells in acquired aplastic anemia. Both TCR beta VDJ combination and CDR3 sequence profiling were carried out. Genomic DNA was the template for this profiling. TCRdb reprocessed the reads via MiXCR and lists one record per CDR3 protein. The sample has about 75,000 distinct CDR3 sequences, 60% to 75% seen once. Before being chosen for sequencing, patients had shown CD8+CD57+ cell expansion by flow cytometry. Material: sorted CD4+, CD8+, or CD8+CD57+ T cells (not recorded which) from PBMCs. Source of these receptors: a human donor with aplastic anemia.

The chain couples TRBV7-2 to TRBJ1-6; no firm D call. The CDR3 covers 15 residues. Germline CDR1 is SGHTA and CDR2 is FQGNSA. Trimming shortened V by 11 bases and J by 7 bases, and 21 bases separated the two germline ends. The chain's CDR3 is CASTGGPSGNSPLHF. CDR3 coding DNA: TGTGCCTCAACGGGAGGGCCCTCGGGGAATTCACCCCTCCACTTT.

This clonotype was counted between two and nine times. The V call is TRBV19, the J call TRBJ2-7, with TRBD1 matching over 8 bases. This CDR3 has 13 residues. CDR1 and CDR2 from the germline V gene are LNHDA and SQIVND (reference sequence). After removal of 4 bases from V and 5 bases from J, the junction contained 4 bases not matched to a gene. For the CDR3, the DNA is TGTGCCAGTAGTAGCCAGGGGGCCCACGAGCAGTACTTC. Translating gives CASSSQGAHEQYF.

As to this clonotype: The junction differs from germline at one of its ends, possibly a read error. The gene calls are TRBV10-3 and TRBJ1-2; 9 nucleotides line up with TRBD1. The germline gives CDR1 ENHRY, CDR2 SYGVKD. The CDR3 loop spans 13 amino acids. In DNA form, the CDR3 reads TGCGCCATCCCGAGGACAGGGGCCTATGGCTACACCTTC. Translating it yields CAIPRTGAYGYTF.

This clonotype showed up just a few times. J is TRBJ2-2 and V is TRBV7-2; 7 bases are shared with TRBD1. Germline CDR1 is SGHTA and CDR2 is FQGNSA. The junction had 4 bases not matched to a gene; V was cut back by 2 bases and J by 4 bases. The CDR3 consists of 15 residues. CDR3 nucleotide sequence: TGTGCCAGCAGCTTACGACAGGGAAGCACCGGGGAGCTGTTTTTT. This codes for CASSLRQGSTGELFF.

The chain couples TRBV7-3 to TRBJ2-5, with 9 nucleotides matching TRBD2. The CDR3 runs 14 residues. V trimming: 6 bases; J trimming: 9 bases; junction bases outside the gene matches: 11. Germline values: CDR1 SGHTA, CDR2 FQGTGA. The CDR3 is CASRSSSGTTSQYF. The CDR3 DNA reads as TGTGCCAGCAGATCCTCTAGCGGGACAACGTCCCAGTACTTC.

The chain uses TRBV7-3 and TRBJ1-1; D unclear. Per germline, CDR1 SGHTA and CDR2 FQGTGA. This CDR3 spans 13 amino acids. Deletions cut 4 bases from V and 0 bases from J, with 6 bases between. CDR3 coding DNA: TGTGCCAGCAGCTACACAGTGAACACTGAAGCTTTCTTT. This sequence encodes CASSYTVNTEAFF.

Within the sample, this clonotype is medium-sized. The rearrangement uses TRBV19 and TRBJ2-1; D is unclear. V lost 4 bases and J lost 1, with 14 bases in between. CDR3 size: 16 residues. Germline V gene lookup returns CDR1 LNHDA and CDR2 SQIVND (reference sequence). Here the CDR3 reads CASSTVFTVSYNEQFF. The DNA for the CDR3 is TGTGCCAGTAGTACCGTTTTTACAGTATCCTACAATGAGCAGTTCTTC.

Ten or more counts support this clonotype. The rearrangement links TRBV6-4 to TRBJ2-1; TRBD2 agrees at 13 bases. This CDR3 region has 14 residues. The V gene's germline CDR1 is MRHNA and CDR2 SNTAGT. V dropped 4 bases and J dropped 6; count of bases not matched to a gene: 0. This chain's CDR3 is CASSGTSGSNEQFF. DNA of the CDR3: TGTGCCAGCAGTGGGACTAGCGGGAGCAATGAGCAGTTCTTC.

V gene TRBV20-1 combines with J gene TRBJ2-5; perhaps TRBD1 as D (6 bases). Germline-derived CDR1 and CDR2 are DFQATT and SNEGSKA (reference sequence). V was shortened by 4 bases and J by 7 bases, with 10 bases between the two germline ends. The CDR3 loop spans 11 amino acids. In DNA form, the CDR3 reads TGCAGTGCTACAGGGGAAAGGACCCAGTACTTC. Translated, it gives CSATGERTQYF.

Details on this clonotype: A junction boundary mismatches the germline segment, possibly from a read error. V gene TRBV7-7 combines with J gene TRBJ2-3, with 9 bases identical to TRBD2. Germline CDR1 reads SSHAT; CDR2 reads FNYEAQ (reference sequence). CDR3 length: 15 residues. In DNA form, the CDR3 reads TGTGCTAGCAGCAGGGCTAGCGGGGCGGGAGGGGCGCAGTATTTT. Amino acids: CASSRASGAGGAQYF.

The rearrangement uses TRBV5-4 and TRBJ2-7, with 11 bases that match TRBD1. The CDR3 is 14 residues long. CDR1 is SGHNT, CDR2 YYREEE, per germline (reference sequence). Trimming cost V 4 bases and J 4 bases; bases outside gene matches: 4. The CDR3 nucleotides are TGTGCCAGCAGCCCCCGGGACAGGGGGTACGAGCAGTACTTC. Its protein product is CASSPRDRGYEQYF.

The chain recombines TRBV10-2 with TRBJ2-3, with D perhaps TRBD2 (6 bases). The CDR3 sequence is 15 residues long. V was cut by 3 bases and J by 0 bases, with 10 bases left in between. Germline V CDR1 and CDR2: WSHSY, SAAADI. DNA for the CDR3: TGCGCCAGCAGTGATGGGGGGAGTAGCACAGATACGCAGTATTTT. Encoded protein: CASSDGGSSTDTQYF.

As regards this clonotype: Given a much more abundant clone one base away, this may be a read error. The rearrangement uses TRBV5-1 and TRBJ2-1, with D possibly matching TRBD2 (6 bases). The length of the CDR3 is 13 residues. CDR1 is SGHRS, CDR2 YFSETQ, per germline. The CDR3 here is CAGSLTRTSEQFF. The CDR3 nucleotides are TGCGCCGGCAGCTTGACTAGAACGAGCGAGCAGTTCTTC.

A single count supports this clonotype. The gene calls are TRBV24-1 and TRBJ2-3; D is unresolved. Germline-derived CDR1 and CDR2 are KGHDR and SFDVKD. V gave up 1 base and J gave up 0 bases, with 10 bases separating them. The CDR3 spans 16 residues. CDR3 coding DNA: TGTGCCACCAGTGATTTCCGGACCCCTAGCACAGATACGCAGTATTTT. Translation: CATSDFRTPSTDTQYF.

The rearrangement links TRBV24-1 to TRBJ2-7, with TRBD2 as a possible D gene (6 bases). Deletions cut 5 bases from V and 4 bases from J, with 11 bases between. Germline V gene lookup returns CDR1 KGHDR and CDR2 SFDVKD. The CDR3 is made up of 13 amino acids. CDR3 region: CATSVGAGYEQYF. CDR3 bases: TGTGCCACCAGTGTAGGGGCGGGATACGAGCAGTACTTC.